This TCR beta chain was obtained from a study of blood T cells in healthy people across ages (dated by TCRdb to about 2015). For the study in its entirety: In model experiments, template switching captured about one uniquely barcoded TCR beta cDNA molecule for every two T cells. To track age-related changes in TCR beta repertoire diversity, the study relied on deep sequencing normalized with unique cDNA molecular identifiers. The donors were divided into four age groups: young (average roughly 15 years), middle-aged (roughly 40), aged (about 61) and long-lived (about 79). Using the same blood draw, the study looked at two additional independent replicas of 1 million unique cDNA reads for two donors, one aged 18 to 30 and the other aged 80 or older.

V lost 4 bases and J lost 1 base, and the count of bases not matched to a germline gene is 3. The germline V gene (reference sequence) supplies CDR1 SEHNR and CDR2 FQNEAQ. Its CDR3 holds 15 amino acids, cysteine through phenylalanine. The kept DNA is CDR3 alone, 45 bases in frame from the first base. As regards this clonotype: It lacks a known antigen. No much larger clone is present one base from it, and per-base qualities are unavailable.

Receptor libraries were prepared by 5' RACE. The run used an Illumina HiSeq 2500. The second PCR ran for roughly 7 to 12 cycles and used a J-beta primer mix along with a sample-barcoded 5' primer. Each TCR beta cDNA molecule received a unique molecular identifier from a template-switch 5' adaptor carrying 12 random nucleotides. At least 2.5 million CDR3-containing paired-end reads were obtained from each sample. All of the RNA was converted into first-strand cDNA using the Mint cDNA synthesis kit, with a TRBC-specific oligonucleotide serving as the primer. Following uracil-DNA glycosylase treatment, all cDNA underwent a first 18-cycle PCR with the universal primers M1SS and BC2_uni_R. Turning to the authors' computational methods: Each sample was normalized by randomly selecting 1 million high-quality reads, each carrying a distinct molecular identifier. Reads with shared molecular identifiers were discarded instead of being binned into consensus sequences. CDR3 identification, clonotype clustering and error correction used MiTCR with a Q25 quality threshold and the strictest error-elimination algorithm. Lower-bound total TCR beta diversity was estimated with a nonparametric unseen species model using Euler transformation. TCRdb's own reprocessing of the public reads used fastp at Q25 and MiXCR and kept productive beta chains. When rows share a CDR3 protein, they turn into one entry using the most common DNA and genes. TCRdb, rather than the study authors, made the V and J calls. In this sample the table shows about 540,000 distinct CDR3 sequences, 20% to 30% of which occur a single time. Roughly 9% of the sample goes to the ten largest clones.

General conclusions and limits of the study: Bulk unsorted PBMC profiling prevented conclusive comparison of naive and antigen-experienced compartments. Compared with the aged group, the long-lived group had more naive CD4+ T cells, fewer expanded clones and increased TCR diversity, suggesting age selection. Donor CMV infection status was unknown, potentially confounding age-related changes in expanded clonotypes. A strong correlation was found between observed TCR beta diversity and the percentage of naive T cells measured by flow cytometry. Total diversity estimates from one million sequenced T cells were considered lower bounds and underestimates. As age increased, observed TCR beta diversity per million T cells dropped in a roughly linear way, and a significant reduction was already evident by age about 40.

Donors were a few dozen systemically healthy Caucasian individuals from Russia aged roughly 6 to 100 years. Each donor gave about 11 milliliters of peripheral blood, drawn into EDTA-treated Vacutainer tubes. PBMCs were isolated by Ficoll-Paque density-gradient centrifugation, with at least 6 million obtained per sample. Total RNA was extracted from PBMCs with Trizol reagent, with at least 5 micrograms obtained per sample. The percentages of naive CD45RAhigh/CD27high T cells were determined by flow cytometry on a PBMC aliquot from every donor. The same sample was also studied in work on T cells of mothers and their children. The second study also describes: Nine systemically healthy Caucasian individuals, comprising three mothers and their six children, were included as donors. cDNA synthesis consumed the entire amount of extracted RNA, loaded at around 1.4 ug RNA in each 15 ul reaction. In the second PCR, the M1S primer introduced both the sample barcodes and 2-4 random nucleotides. Over 8.5 million TCR beta CDR3 reads were obtained for each mother, and around 2.7 million reads were obtained for each child. Thymic selection similarly shapes TCR recombination output in related and unrelated pairs, with minor effect from inherited differences. Related mother-child pairs always showed normalized repertoire overlap that was slightly higher than in unrelated mother-child pairs, though the difference was never significant. Persistent microchimeric T cell clones were not detected, at a sensitivity of around 99 clones per million clonotypes. To look for features that set related mother-child pairs apart from unrelated individuals, the researchers ran deep NGS to compare the TCR beta repertoires of mothers and children. On average, the children were about 10 +/- 4 years old, while the mothers were around 40 +/- 4 years old. After adapters were ligated using NEBNext reagents, the libraries underwent 100+100 nt paired-end sequencing on an Illumina HiSeq 2000. To prevent cross-contamination, the mother and child libraries were prepared one month apart and sequenced in separate runs. Between about 500,000 and 2,300,000 distinct TCR beta clonotypes were identified per donor. Naive TCR beta clonotypes were estimated from low-frequency clonotypes matched to each donor's FACS-determined naive share, without sorting.

The chain is made from TRBV7-9 and TRBJ2-5; the central 10 bases match TRBD2. The receptor was isolated from a boy between 10 and 17 years old in good health. The sample comprised blood. The sequence in DNA is TGTGCCAGCAGCTCCAGCGGGGGGGCCCAAGAGACCCAGTACTTC. Translated, it reads CASSSSGGAQETQYF.